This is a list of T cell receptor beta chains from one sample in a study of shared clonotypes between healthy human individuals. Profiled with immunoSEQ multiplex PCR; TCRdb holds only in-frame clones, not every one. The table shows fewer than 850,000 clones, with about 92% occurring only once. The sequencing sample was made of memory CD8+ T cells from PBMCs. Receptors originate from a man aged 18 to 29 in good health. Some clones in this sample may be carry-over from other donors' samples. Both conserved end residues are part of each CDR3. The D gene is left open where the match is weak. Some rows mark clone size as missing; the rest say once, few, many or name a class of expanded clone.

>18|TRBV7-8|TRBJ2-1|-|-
CASSLEVSPASENNEQFF
TGTGCCAGCAGCTTAGAGGTTAGTCCGGCTAGCGAAAACAATGAGCAGTTCTTC
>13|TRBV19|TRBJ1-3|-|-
CASREQVGNTIYF
TGTGCCAGTAGAGAACAAGTGGGGAACACCATATATTTT
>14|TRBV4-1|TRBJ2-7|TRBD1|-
CASSQGTGRYEQYF
TGCGCCAGCAGCCAAGGGACAGGTCGCTACGAGCAGTACTTC
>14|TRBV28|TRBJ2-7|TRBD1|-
CASSFSGGPYEQYF
TGTGCCAGCAGTTTCTCAGGGGGCCCTTACGAGCAGTACTTC
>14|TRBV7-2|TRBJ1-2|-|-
CASSSGSIVYGYTF
TGTGCCAGCAGCTCCGGCAGTATAGTTTATGGCTACACCTTC
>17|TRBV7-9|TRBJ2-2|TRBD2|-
CASTFPTSGLNTGELFF
TGTGCCAGCACCTTCCCGACTAGCGGGCTGAACACCGGGGAGCTGTTTTTT
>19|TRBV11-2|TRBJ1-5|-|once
CASSLVLTGWNNSNQPQHF
TGTGCCAGCAGCTTAGTACTAACAGGATGGAATAATAGCAATCAGCCCCAGCATTTT
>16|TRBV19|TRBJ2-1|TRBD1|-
CASSIRTGGLYNEQFF
TGTGCCAGTAGTATACGGACAGGGGGGCTCTACAATGAGCAGTTCTTC
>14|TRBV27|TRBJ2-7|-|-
CASSLGGHIYEQYF
TGTGCCAGCAGTTTAGGGGGCCATATCTACGAGCAGTACTTC
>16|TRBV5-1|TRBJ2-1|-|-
CASSFSGRLGYNEQFF
TGCGCCAGCAGCTTTTCGGGCAGATTAGGATACAATGAGCAGTTCTTC
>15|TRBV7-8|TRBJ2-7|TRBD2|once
CASSIVSGSGYEQYF
TGTGCCAGCAGCATAGTTAGCGGGAGTGGCTACGAGCAGTACTTC
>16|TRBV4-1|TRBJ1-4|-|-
CASSPGPDLRTAGLFF
TGCGCCAGCAGCCCCGGCCCGGACCTACGGACCGCGGGACTGTTTTTT
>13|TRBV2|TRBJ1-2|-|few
CASSGRFDYGYTF
TGTGCCAGCAGTGGACGGTTCGACTATGGCTACACCTTC
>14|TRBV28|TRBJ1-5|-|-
CASSFVDSNQPQHF
TGTGCCAGCAGTTTTGTGGATAGCAATCAGCCCCAGCATTTT
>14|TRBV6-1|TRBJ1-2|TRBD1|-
CASSGRGQIYGYTF
TGTGCCAGCAGCGGTAGGGGACAGATATATGGCTACACCTTC
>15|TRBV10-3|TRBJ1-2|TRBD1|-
CAIKKTGIEDYGYTF
TGTGCCATCAAAAAGACAGGGATTGAGGACTATGGCTACACCTTC
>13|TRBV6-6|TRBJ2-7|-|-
CAISWGVYYEQYF
TGTGCCATATCCTGGGGGGTGTACTACGAGCAGTACTTC
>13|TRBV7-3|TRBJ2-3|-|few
CASSLTGRDTQYF
TGTGCCAGCAGCTTAACTGGTCGAGATACGCAGTATTTT
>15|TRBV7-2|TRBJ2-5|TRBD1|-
CASRQGVGGWETQYF
TGTGCCAGCAGGCAGGGGGTAGGGGGCTGGGAGACCCAGTACTTC
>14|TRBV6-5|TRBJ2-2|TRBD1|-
CASRRRDRAGELFF
TGTGCCAGCAGACGAAGGGACAGGGCTGGGGAGCTGTTTTTT
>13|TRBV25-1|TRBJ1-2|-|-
CATLDSPLYGYTF
TGTGCCACCTTGGACAGCCCTCTCTATGGCTACACCTTC
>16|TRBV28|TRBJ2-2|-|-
CASSSASERAFGELFF
TGTGCCAGCAGTTCCGCTTCGGAGCGGGCGTTCGGGGAGCTGTTTTTT